These T cell receptor beta chains were read from a single sample in a study of blood T cell repertoires in COVID-19. TCRdb's table, derived via immunoSEQ multiplex PCR, lists solely in-frame clones and lacks some. The sample has tens of thousands of clones; 76% are singletons. The specimen was peripheral blood. These receptors were obtained from a man between 65 and 80 years old with active or convalescent COVID-19. The CDR3 runs from the conserved cysteine through the conserved F or W. The D gene is left open where the match is weak. Part of the rows lack a size; the others show once, few, many or a class for expanded clones.

J gene: TRBJ2-3; V gene: TRBV5-8; clone size: few; D gene: NA; CDR3 length: 16; CDR3 DNA: TGTGCCAGCATGGTGGGGGGAGGATGGCGGTTCGATACGCAGTATTTT; CDR3 protein: CASMVGGGWRFDTQYF
J gene: TRBJ2-3; V gene: TRBV3-1/TRBV3-2; clone size: NA; D gene: TRBD2; CDR3 length: 15; CDR3 DNA: TGTGCCAGCAGCCAGGGGTGGGGGGGTCAAGATACGCAGTATTTT; CDR3 protein: CASSQGWGGQDTQYF
J gene: TRBJ1-1; V gene: TRBV7-9; clone size: NA; D gene: NA; CDR3 length: 11; CDR3 DNA: TGTGCCAGCAGCTTCCCGTATGAAGCTTTCTTT; CDR3 protein: CASSFPYEAFF
J gene: TRBJ2-1; V gene: TRBV9; clone size: NA; D gene: NA; CDR3 length: 16; CDR3 DNA: TGTGCCAGCAGCGTAGGTCCGGGAGAGGGATACAATGAGCAGTTCTTC; CDR3 protein: CASSVGPGEGYNEQFF
J gene: TRBJ2-1; V gene: TRBV5-4; clone size: NA; D gene: NA; CDR3 length: 13; CDR3 DNA: TGTGCCAGCAGCTTCTCGAGGGACAATGAGCAGTTCTTC; CDR3 protein: CASSFSRDNEQFF
J gene: TRBJ1-2; V gene: TRBV30; clone size: many; D gene: TRBD1; CDR3 length: 15; CDR3 DNA: TGTGCCTGGACCCCCGGGACAGGGTTTAACTATGGCTACACCTTC; CDR3 protein: CAWTPGTGFNYGYTF
J gene: TRBJ1-5; V gene: TRBV18; clone size: NA; D gene: NA; CDR3 length: 13; CDR3 DNA: TGTGCCAGCTCACCGTCCGGTGATCAGCCCCAGCATTTT; CDR3 protein: CASSPSGDQPQHF
J gene: TRBJ1-5; V gene: TRBV10-3; clone size: once; D gene: NA; CDR3 length: 16; CDR3 DNA: TGTGCCATCAGTGGGGGCGGGGTGATGAGCAATCAGCCCCAGCATTTT; CDR3 protein: CAISGGGVMSNQPQHF
J gene: TRBJ2-1; V gene: TRBV28; clone size: NA; D gene: TRBD1; CDR3 length: 15; CDR3 DNA: TGTGCCAGCAGTTTAAGTAACAGGGGGCTGAATGAGCAGTTCTTC; CDR3 protein: CASSLSNRGLNEQFF
J gene: TRBJ2-7; V gene: TRBV5-1; clone size: NA; D gene: NA; CDR3 length: 16; CDR3 DNA: TGCGCCAGCAGCTTGAGATGGGTGGAAGGGGCCCACGAGCAGTACTTC; CDR3 protein: CASSLRWVEGAHEQYF
J gene: TRBJ1-4; V gene: TRBV11-2; clone size: NA; D gene: NA; CDR3 length: 15; CDR3 DNA: TGTGCCAGCACCTTTCAACAGGGAAGTCATGAAAAACTGTTTTTT; CDR3 protein: CASTFQQGSHEKLFF
J gene: TRBJ1-3; V gene: TRBV30; clone size: NA; D gene: NA; CDR3 length: 19; CDR3 DNA: TGTGCCTGGAGTGTACTTCGTCTTTTAGGAAGGGGCTCTGGAAACACCATATATTTT; CDR3 protein: CAWSVLRLLGRGSGNTIYF
J gene: TRBJ2-1; V gene: TRBV30; clone size: NA; D gene: NA; CDR3 length: 11; CDR3 DNA: TGTGCCTGGAGTGTGTCAGGGAAGCAGTTCTTC; CDR3 protein: CAWSVSGKQFF
J gene: TRBJ2-1; V gene: TRBV6-6; clone size: NA; D gene: TRBD1; CDR3 length: 14; CDR3 DNA: TGTGCCAGCAGTTACTCGGGACAGGGGAATGAGCAGTTCTTC; CDR3 protein: CASSYSGQGNEQFF
J gene: TRBJ1-6; V gene: TRBV5-1; clone size: NA; D gene: NA; CDR3 length: 16; CDR3 DNA: TGCGCCAGCAGCTTTACAGGCGGCAACTATAATTCACCCCTCCACTTT; CDR3 protein: CASSFTGGNYNSPLHF
J gene: TRBJ2-3; V gene: TRBV19; clone size: NA; D gene: TRBD2; CDR3 length: 15; CDR3 DNA: TGTGCCAGCGGGGGGTCTGGTGGGGCCCGGGGTACGCAGTATTTT; CDR3 protein: CASGGSGGARGTQYF